This T cell receptor (beta chain) was documented in a study of blood T cell repertoires in COVID-19. About the research overall: Material from acute and convalescent COVID-19 was sourced from the United States, Italy and Spain.

Method: immunoSEQ multiplex PCR; TCRdb's copy keeps in-frame clones and lacks some. The data contain about 180,000 clones, about nine tenths of them seen just once; the ten biggest clones take up 4% to 5%. Germline values: CDR1 LNHDA, CDR2 SQIVND (reference sequence). The length of the CDR3 is 17 residues. J lost 4 bases, V lost 7 bases, and 13 bases had no gene match. V and J are TRBV19 and TRBJ1-2; the match to TRBD1 covers 12 bases. The clonotype originates from a woman aged 30 to 39 with acute or convalescent COVID-19. Sequencing was carried out using peripheral blood. The CDR3: CASKLGTGGAVGYGYTF. The CDR3 nucleotides read TGTGCCAGTAAACTCGGGACAGGGGGCGCGGTCGGCTATGGCTACACCTTC. Full variable domain (outside the CDR3, taken from reference TRBV19 and TRBJ1-2): DGGITQSPKYLFRKEGQNVTLSCEQNLNHDAMYWYRQDPGQGLRLIYYSQIVNDFQKGDIAEGYSVSREKKESFPLTVTSAQKNPTAFYLCASKLGTGGAVGYGYTFGSGTRLTVV.